Sequencing of this T cell receptor beta chain was carried out in a study of post-analysis software for immune sequencing data. Whole-study findings and limits: Compared with controls, patients showed significantly lower normalized Chao1 diversity. The five TRBV segments detected at higher frequency in patients than in controls included TRBV5-6, TRBV5-1 and TRBV20-1.

Unique-molecular-identifier-tagged TCR beta cDNA libraries were used. Starting from roughly 1 to 10 million T cells, the study yielded about half a million cDNA molecules. TCRdb passed the PCR reads through MiXCR, listing each CDR3 protein once. The sample has roughly 400,000 distinct CDR3 sequences, less than 40% seen once. The ends lost 2 bases at V and 10 bases at J; junction bases unmatched: 1. The CDR3 has 13 amino acids. Germline loops: CDR1 LGHNA, CDR2 YNFKEQ. As regards this clonotype: The antigen is unknown.

This TCR derives from a girl aged 2-10 years with multiple sclerosis. V usage is TRBV4-2 and J usage is TRBJ1-6, with 8 bases identical to TRBD1. What was sequenced was blood. Written as DNA, the CDR3 is TGTGCCAGCAGCCAATACAGGGGGTCACCCCTCCACTTT. Its translation: CASSQYRGSPLHF.